This T cell receptor beta chain was found in a study of Tregs in tolerant kidney transplant recipients. The wider study: Mixed chimerism was transient after nonmyeloablative marrow transplants from related graft donors. Study results and caveats: Antigen-driven expansion was suggested because donor-specific Tregs expanded more than all Tregs in tolerant patients. This study did not directly address biological reproducibility.

Using immunoSEQ multiplex PCR, the repertoire was profiled, and TCRdb retains in-frame clones only, with some absent. The sample has around 48,000 clones. CD4+CD25+CD127- Tregs, CD4+CD25- non-Tregs, CD4 and CD8 cells were sorted. CDR3 length equals 16 residues. V lost 5 bases and J lost 0; bases outside the gene matches: 6. The V gene's germline CDR1 is LNHDA and CDR2 SQIVND (reference sequence). In regard to this clone: Its antigen is not identified. The observed sequence ends 3 residues before the CDR3 terminus, with the missing tail filled in from the germline J gene.

Sequencing was performed on CD4+ T cells from blood, taken before the transplant. The rearrangement uses TRBV19 and TRBJ2-4; 8 bases line up with TRBD1. The TCR comes from a human donor who received a combined kidney and bone marrow transplant. The DNA read from the CDR3 is TGTGCCAGTAGTCCCCAGGGGGCTCTAGCCAAAAACATT. This sequence encodes CASSPQGALAKNI. The CDR3 in its entirety is CASSPQGALAKNIQYF.